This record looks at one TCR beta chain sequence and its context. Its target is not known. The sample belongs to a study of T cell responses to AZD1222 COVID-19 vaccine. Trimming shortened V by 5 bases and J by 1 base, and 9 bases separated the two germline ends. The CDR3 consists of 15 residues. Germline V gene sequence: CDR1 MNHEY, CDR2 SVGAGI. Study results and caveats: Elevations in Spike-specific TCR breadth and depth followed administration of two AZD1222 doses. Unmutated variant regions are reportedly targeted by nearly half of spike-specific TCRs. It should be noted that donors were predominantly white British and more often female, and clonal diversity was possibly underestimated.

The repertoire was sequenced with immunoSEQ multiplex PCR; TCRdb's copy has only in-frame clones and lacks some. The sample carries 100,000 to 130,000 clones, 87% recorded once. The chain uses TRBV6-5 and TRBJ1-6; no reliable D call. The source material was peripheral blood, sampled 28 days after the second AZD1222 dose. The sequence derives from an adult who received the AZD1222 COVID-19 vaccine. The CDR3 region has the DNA TGTGCCAGCAGTCCCCCGTGGTCCTATAATTCACCCCTCCACTTT. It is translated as CASSPPWSYNSPLHF.